A selection of T cell receptor beta chains follows, all from one sample in a study of CD8 T cells in ankylosing spondylitis. TCRdb called the 5' RACE reads again in MiXCR, with one record for every CDR3 protein. The repertoire holds hundreds of thousands of distinct CDR3 sequences, with roughly 10% as singletons. The specimen sequenced was blood, either unsorted or a sorted T cell fraction (not recorded which). These receptor sequences come from a male donor with ankylosing spondylitis. Each CDR3 is given with its conserved first and last residue. D genes are given only for firm matches. The size of a clone is reported for some rows only, either as once, few or many, or as a class for expanded clones.

DNA: TGTGCCACCGGAGGCCGGCGATCTAGCGGAAGTGAGAACACCGGGGAGCTGTTTTTT
CDR3: CATGGRRSSGSENTGELFF
J: TRBJ2-2
D: TRBD2
size: -
V: TRBV15

DNA: TGCAGTGCTAGGGGTCGTGGGGCCGGGGAGCTGTTTTTT
CDR3: CSARGRGAGELFF
J: TRBJ2-2
D: -
size: -
V: TRBV20-1

DNA: TGTGCCAGCAGCTCACTAGCGGGGGGTCTTACGCAGTATTTT
CDR3: CASSSLAGGLTQYF
J: TRBJ2-3
D: TRBD2
size: few
V: TRBV7-9

DNA: TGTGCCTGGAAAAGAGCGGGGTACTCTGGGGCCAACGTCCTGACTTTC
CDR3: CAWKRAGYSGANVLTF
J: TRBJ2-6
D: TRBD2
size: few
V: TRBV30

DNA: TGTGCCAGCAGCGGGACGACAGGGCCCCTTTACAATGAGCAGTTCTTC
CDR3: CASSGTTGPLYNEQFF
J: TRBJ2-1
D: TRBD1
size: few
V: TRBV11-3

DNA: TGTGCCAGCAGTTACTCGCTCAGGTCGGGCTACACCTTC
CDR3: CASSYSLRSGYTF
J: TRBJ1-2
D: -
size: many
V: TRBV6-5

DNA: TGCGCCAGCAGCCAAGATAACAAGTATGGCGGGCTAAGAGAGACCCAGTACTTC
CDR3: CASSQDNKYGGLRETQYF
J: TRBJ2-5
D: -
size: -
V: TRBV4-3

DNA: TGTGCCAGCAGCCCGTTTGTGCGTGGCTACACCTTC
CDR3: CASSPFVRGYTF
J: TRBJ1-2
D: -
size: many
V: TRBV7-2

DNA: TGTGCCAGCCTAGCAGACTCCTACGAGCAGTACTTC
CDR3: CASLADSYEQYF
J: TRBJ2-7
D: -
size: -
V: TRBV28

DNA: TGTGCCAGCAGTTCCCAAGACAGAGTCGACTACACCTTC
CDR3: CASSSQDRVDYTF
J: TRBJ1-2
D: -
size: many
V: TRBV12-3/TRBV12-4

DNA: TGCGCCAGCACGGCCAGGGATCTTAACTATGGCTACACCTTC
CDR3: CASTARDLNYGYTF
J: TRBJ1-2
D: -
size: -
V: TRBV10-2

DNA: TGCAGTGCTAGAGATCCGGGACGATCTAATGAAAAACTGTTTTTT
CDR3: CSARDPGRSNEKLFF
J: TRBJ1-4
D: -
size: few
V: TRBV20-1

DNA: TGTGCCAGCAGCCTTACACCCTCAAACACCATATATTTT
CDR3: CASSLTPSNTIYF
J: TRBJ1-3
D: -
size: few
V: TRBV7-9

DNA: TGCAGTGCTCCGGGACTAGCGGGACTTTACGAGCAGTACTTC
CDR3: CSAPGLAGLYEQYF
J: TRBJ2-7
D: TRBD2
size: many
V: TRBV20-1

DNA: TGTGCCAGCACCCTGACAGGGGTCTATGGCTACACCTTC
CDR3: CASTLTGVYGYTF
J: TRBJ1-2
D: TRBD1
size: -
V: TRBV12-3/TRBV12-4

DNA: TGTGCCAGCAGGGGACAGCTAAATTCACCCCTCCACTTT
CDR3: CASRGQLNSPLHF
J: TRBJ1-6
D: TRBD1
size: few
V: TRBV6-1

DNA: TGCAGTGCTAGTCCTAGCGGGAGGGGAGAGACCCAGTACTTC
CDR3: CSASPSGRGETQYF
J: TRBJ2-5
D: TRBD2
size: -
V: TRBV20-1

DNA: TGCGCCAGCAGCTTGGGCAGTGGGTACAATGAGCAGTTCTTC
CDR3: CASSLGSGYNEQFF
J: TRBJ2-1
D: -
size: -
V: TRBV5-1

DNA: TGTGCCAGCAGCCAAGATGGGGGGAGAAGAGGCTACACCTTC
CDR3: CASSQDGGRRGYTF
J: TRBJ1-2
D: -
size: many
V: TRBV4-2

DNA: TGTGCCACCAGCAGAGATATAATTCAGCCCCAGCATTTT
CDR3: CATSRDIIQPQHF
J: TRBJ1-5
D: -
size: many
V: TRBV15

DNA: TGTGCCACCAGGGGACAGCAAAACAATTCACCCCTCCACTTT
CDR3: CATRGQQNNSPLHF
J: TRBJ1-6
D: TRBD1
size: few
V: TRBV7-9

DNA: TGTGCCAGCAGTGGGACTAGCGGGAGGGTTAGCTCCTACAATGAGCAGTTCTTC
CDR3: CASSGTSGRVSSYNEQFF
J: TRBJ2-1
D: TRBD2
size: -
V: TRBV6-6

DNA: TGTGCCAGCAGAAACAGGGGGACCGAAGAGACCCAGTACTTC
CDR3: CASRNRGTEETQYF
J: TRBJ2-5
D: TRBD1
size: -
V: TRBV28

DNA: TGTGCCAGCAGCTTTAGACTAGCCTACAATGAGCAGTTCTTC
CDR3: CASSFRLAYNEQFF
J: TRBJ2-1
D: -
size: few
V: TRBV9

DNA: TGTGCCAGCACCCTTAGGTCGGGGAAAGCCTACGAGCAGTACTTC
CDR3: CASTLRSGKAYEQYF
J: TRBJ2-7
D: -
size: -
V: TRBV12-3/TRBV12-4

DNA: TGTGCCAGCAGTTACCTGTCATTGCTAGCGGGAGGGGGGAATGAGCAGTTCTTC
CDR3: CASSYLSLLAGGGNEQFF
J: TRBJ2-1
D: TRBD2
size: few
V: TRBV6-2/TRBV6-3

DNA: TGTGCCAGCAGCTTCCAAGGTGGGCCAGAGACCCAGTACTTC
CDR3: CASSFQGGPETQYF
J: TRBJ2-5
D: -
size: -
V: TRBV7-2

DNA: TGCAGTGCTGGAGGACAGAAAAATGAAAAACTGTTTTTT
CDR3: CSAGGQKNEKLFF
J: TRBJ1-4
D: -
size: many
V: TRBV20-1

DNA: TGTGCCAGCAGCGAAAGACAGGGGCCGAACACCGGGGAGCTGTTTTTT
CDR3: CASSERQGPNTGELFF
J: TRBJ2-2
D: TRBD1
size: -
V: TRBV9

DNA: TGCAGTGCTAGAGACGCCAGGACAGGTCTGAGCTCCTACGAGCAGTACTTC
CDR3: CSARDARTGLSSYEQYF
J: TRBJ2-7
D: TRBD1
size: -
V: TRBV20-1

DNA: TGTGCCAGCAGATGGGACAGCCTGGACACTGAAGCTTTCTTT
CDR3: CASRWDSLDTEAFF
J: TRBJ1-1
D: TRBD1
size: -
V: TRBV6-1

DNA: TGTGCTAGTGGTCCCTGGCGGGGGTTCCCCAATGAGCAGTTCTTC
CDR3: CASGPWRGFPNEQFF
J: TRBJ2-1
D: TRBD2
size: -
V: TRBV12-5

DNA: TGTGCCAGCAGTTTAGGAACAGGGAGAGGAAACACCATATATTTT
CDR3: CASSLGTGRGNTIYF
J: TRBJ1-3
D: -
size: -
V: TRBV12-3/TRBV12-4

DNA: TGTGCCTGGAGTGGGAGCTTACAAGAGACCCAGTACTTC
CDR3: CAWSGSLQETQYF
J: TRBJ2-5
D: -
size: -
V: TRBV30

DNA: TGTGCCATCAGCCGAGTGGCAGGGTCTCAGGAGACCCAGTACTTC
CDR3: CAISRVAGSQETQYF
J: TRBJ2-5
D: -
size: -
V: TRBV10-3

DNA: TGCAGTGCTAGCCCTTATCCGGGACGGAATCAGCCCCAGCATTTT
CDR3: CSASPYPGRNQPQHF
J: TRBJ1-5
D: -
size: many
V: TRBV20-1